A selection of T cell receptor beta chains follows, all from one sample in a study of radiation and T cells in renal cell carcinoma. Profiled with immunoSEQ multiplex PCR; TCRdb holds only in-frame clones, not every one. The sample carries tens of thousands of clones, around four fifths recorded once. The source material was blood, sampled from a patient whose treatment included radiotherapy and nephrectomy. Receptors originate from a man aged 45-65 years with renal cell carcinoma. CDR3s include the opening cysteine and the closing phenylalanine or tryptophan. Fields, in order: J gene, CDR3 length, V gene, CDR3 protein.

TRBJ2-7 14 TRBV27 CASSHSTRGYEQYF
TRBJ1-4 14 TRBV6-5 CASSYGGFNEKLFF
TRBJ2-1 14 TRBV5-1 CASSTTSGSNEQFF
TRBJ1-2 18 TRBV28 CASSFILVVKGDDYGYTF
TRBJ1-1 15 TRBV6-5 CASSYFPGQETEAFF
TRBJ1-3 13 TRBV7-9 CASSPSGGNTIYF
TRBJ2-7 15 TRBV2 CASSEPLSRLSEQYF
TRBJ1-2 14 TRBV7-9 CASSFGQGAGGYTF
TRBJ1-1 15 TRBV6-5 CASSPWDRVGTEAFF
TRBJ2-7 14 TRBV6-4 CARAKEGYSYEQYF